The present TCR beta chain was sequenced within a study of blood T cell repertoires in COVID-19. Study-level background: From the United States, Italy and Spain came samples of acute and convalescent COVID-19.

Produced via immunoSEQ multiplex PCR; TCRdb's table is partial and in-frame only. The sample shows around 270,000 clones, around 87% of them seen only once. With 3 bases removed from V and 2 bases from J, the gap between germline ends came to 5 bases. The CDR3 totals 12 residues. The germline CDR1 and CDR2 sequences are SQVTM and ANQGSEA. A Seattle source enrolled patients during active infection and followed them longitudinally. The receptor comes from a woman aged 55 to 70 with COVID-19, enrolled during active disease. The genes are TRBV29-1 and TRBJ1-3; D gene ambiguous. Sample: peripheral blood. The CDR3 DNA follows: TGCAGCGTTGACACAGCTGGAAACACCATATATTTT. It codes for CSVDTAGNTIYF.